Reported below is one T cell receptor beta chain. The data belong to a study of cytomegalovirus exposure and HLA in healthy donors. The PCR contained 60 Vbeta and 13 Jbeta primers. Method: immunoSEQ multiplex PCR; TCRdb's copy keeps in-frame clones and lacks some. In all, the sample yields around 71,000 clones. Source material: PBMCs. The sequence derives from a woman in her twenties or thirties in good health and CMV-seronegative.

The CDR3 reads CSVRQGASHNGEQYF. In nucleotides, the CDR3 is TGCAGCGTCCGACAGGGGGCAAGCCACAACGGCGAGCAGTACTTC. This chain links TRBV29-1 with TRBJ2-7; 10 bases agree with TRBD1. The CDR3 has 15 amino acids. Trimming cost V 6 bases and J 6 bases; bases outside gene matches: 14. Germline CDR1 reads SQVTM; CDR2 reads ANQGSEA.